Listed here are 5 T cell receptor beta chains from one sample, sequenced in a study of neurological immune-mediated disorders. TCRdb fed the 5' RACE reads into MiXCR, producing one record per CDR3 protein. The table has tens of thousands of distinct CDR3 sequences, approximately 3.6% seen once; the top ten hold about 2%. The source material was CD4+ T cells from blood. The receptor set was obtained from a woman in her forties with multiple sclerosis.

This clonotype came up many times. The gene calls are TRBV5-1 and TRBJ2-7, with D perhaps TRBD1 or TRBD2 (5 bases each). V was trimmed by 3 bases and J by 3 bases, leaving 13 bases between them. CDR3 size: 14 residues. Germline lookup yields CDR1 SGHRS and CDR2 YFSETQ. This CDR3 is CASSSVGRIYEQYF. The CDR3 DNA reads TGCGCCAGCAGCTCCGTGGGACGGATCTACGAGCAGTACTTC.

This clonotype has a count of ten or more. The chain has TRBV5-1 and TRBJ1-6; the match to TRBD1 covers 12 bases. The CDR3 length is 17 residues. Germline V gene sequence: CDR1 SGHRS, CDR2 YFSETQ. V lost 4 bases, J lost 11 bases, and 13 bases stayed unmatched. The CDR3 spells CASSRGTGGDFFAPLHF. For the CDR3, the DNA is TGCGCCAGCAGCAGAGGGACAGGGGGCGATTTTTTTGCACCCCTCCACTTT.

This clonotype occurred a few times. The chain recombines TRBV6-1 with TRBJ2-3; D might be TRBD2 (6 bases). With 2 bases removed from V and 0 bases from J, the gap between germline ends came to 9 bases. The CDR3 runs 15 residues. Germline CDR1 is MNHNS and CDR2 is SASEGT. The DNA of the CDR3 is TGTGCCAGCAGTGAAACACGGGGGAGCACAGATACGCAGTATTTT. It codes for CASSETRGSTDTQYF.

This clonotype was observed at least ten times. DNA for the CDR3: TGTGCCATCTTGAGACTAGCGGGGGGTGAGAACACCGGGGAGCTGTTTTTT. Protein product: CAILRLAGGENTGELFF. The chain couples TRBV9 to TRBJ2-2, with 13 bases matching TRBD2. The CDR3 is 17 residues long. Trimming took 9 bases from V and 1 from J; bases not matched to a gene: 9. Germline V lookup: CDR1 SGDLS, CDR2 YYNGEE.

This clonotype has just a few counts. The gene calls are TRBV7-9 and TRBJ1-2; 7 bases align to TRBD1. Trimming cost V 1 base and J 2 bases; bases outside gene matches: 7. The CDR3 is 16 residues long. Germline values: CDR1 SEHNR, CDR2 FQNEAQ (reference sequence). DNA for the CDR3: TGTGCCAGCAGCTTAGGCGGGGGGACAGAAAACTATGGCTACACCTTC. Amino acid sequence: CASSLGGGTENYGYTF.